These T cell receptor beta chains were read from a single sample in a study of CD8 T cells in ankylosing spondylitis. Each CDR3 protein is one row after TCRdb ran MiXCR on the 5' RACE reads. The sample includes 150,000 to 250,000 distinct CDR3 sequences, about 13% of them seen just once. The sample taken for sequencing was blood, either unsorted or a sorted T cell fraction (not recorded which). All receptors come from a male donor with ankylosing spondylitis or in good health (not recorded which). CDR3s include the opening cysteine and the closing phenylalanine or tryptophan. D genes are given only for firm matches. Only part of the rows carry a size: once, few, many, or a class if the clone is expanded.

CDR3 length: 14; J gene: TRBJ1-1; clone size: NA; V gene: TRBV6-1; D gene: TRBD1; CDR3 protein: CASNLQGGNTEAFF; CDR3 DNA: TGTGCCAGCAACTTACAGGGGGGGAACACTGAAGCTTTCTTT
CDR3 length: 13; J gene: TRBJ2-1; clone size: few; V gene: TRBV9; D gene: NA; CDR3 protein: CASSFGQYNEQFF; CDR3 DNA: TGTGCCAGCAGTTTCGGACAGTACAATGAGCAGTTCTTC
CDR3 length: 13; J gene: TRBJ2-1; clone size: few; V gene: TRBV4-1; D gene: TRBD1; CDR3 protein: CASSPTGALEQFF; CDR3 DNA: TGCGCCAGCAGCCCCACAGGGGCCCTTGAGCAGTTCTTC
CDR3 length: 14; J gene: TRBJ2-3; clone size: NA; V gene: TRBV6-1; D gene: TRBD2; CDR3 protein: CASRASGGADTQYF; CDR3 DNA: TGTGCCAGCAGGGCTAGCGGAGGAGCAGATACGCAGTATTTT
CDR3 length: 16; J gene: TRBJ2-7; clone size: few; V gene: TRBV15; D gene: NA; CDR3 protein: CATSRDDGSVPREQYF; CDR3 DNA: TGTGCCACCAGCAGAGATGACGGTAGCGTTCCCCGTGAGCAGTACTTC
CDR3 length: 13; J gene: TRBJ2-1; clone size: NA; V gene: TRBV24-1; D gene: TRBD2; CDR3 protein: CATSGTSEGEQFF; CDR3 DNA: TGTGCCACCAGTGGTACTAGCGAGGGTGAGCAGTTCTTC
CDR3 length: 15; J gene: TRBJ2-2; clone size: NA; V gene: TRBV6-1; D gene: NA; CDR3 protein: CASSPSGPYTGELFF; CDR3 DNA: TGTGCCAGCAGTCCGAGCGGGCCTTACACCGGGGAGCTGTTTTTT
CDR3 length: 15; J gene: TRBJ1-1; clone size: NA; V gene: TRBV7-9; D gene: NA; CDR3 protein: CASSFLGGGNTEAFF; CDR3 DNA: TGTGCCAGCAGCTTCCTCGGGGGCGGGAACACTGAAGCTTTCTTT
CDR3 length: 17; J gene: TRBJ1-6; clone size: few; V gene: TRBV12-3/TRBV12-4; D gene: TRBD1; CDR3 protein: CASSLVQGAFYNSPLHF; CDR3 DNA: TGTGCCAGCAGTTTAGTACAGGGGGCATTCTATAATTCACCCCTCCACTTT
CDR3 length: 15; J gene: TRBJ2-7; clone size: NA; V gene: TRBV12-3/TRBV12-4; D gene: TRBD1; CDR3 protein: CASSSGGQGAGEQYF; CDR3 DNA: TGTGCCAGCAGTTCCGGCGGACAGGGGGCGGGCGAGCAGTACTTC
CDR3 length: 14; J gene: TRBJ2-3; clone size: few; V gene: TRBV5-1; D gene: NA; CDR3 protein: CASSRWVPTDTQYF; CDR3 DNA: TGCGCCAGCAGCCGCTGGGTCCCTACAGATACGCAGTATTTT
CDR3 length: 13; J gene: TRBJ2-5; clone size: NA; V gene: TRBV7-8; D gene: TRBD2; CDR3 protein: CASSSPGGETQYF; CDR3 DNA: TGTGCCAGCAGCTCACCCGGGGGGGAGACCCAGTACTTC
CDR3 length: 14; J gene: TRBJ2-2; clone size: NA; V gene: TRBV6-4; D gene: NA; CDR3 protein: CASSDGSHTGELFF; CDR3 DNA: TGTGCCAGCAGTGACGGGTCCCACACCGGGGAGCTGTTTTTT
CDR3 length: 20; J gene: TRBJ2-1; clone size: NA; V gene: TRBV3-1; D gene: TRBD2; CDR3 protein: CASSLTSGRDRISSYNEQFF; CDR3 DNA: TGTGCCAGCAGCCTGACTAGCGGGAGGGATAGGATCAGCTCCTACAATGAGCAGTTCTTC